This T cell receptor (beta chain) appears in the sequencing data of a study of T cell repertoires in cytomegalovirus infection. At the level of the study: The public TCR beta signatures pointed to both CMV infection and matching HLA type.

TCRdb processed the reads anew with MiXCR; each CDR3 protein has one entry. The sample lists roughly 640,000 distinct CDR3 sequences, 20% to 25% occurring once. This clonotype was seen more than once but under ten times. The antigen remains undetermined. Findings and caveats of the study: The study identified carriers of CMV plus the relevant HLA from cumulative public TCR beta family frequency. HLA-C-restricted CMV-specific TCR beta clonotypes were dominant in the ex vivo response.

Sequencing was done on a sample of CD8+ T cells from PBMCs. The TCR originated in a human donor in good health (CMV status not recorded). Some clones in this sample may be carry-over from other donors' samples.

The CDR3 here is CATSGSRGAQYF. CDR3 nucleotides: TGTGCCACCAGCGGATCCCGGGGGGCCCAGTACTTC. This chain joins TRBV15 and TRBJ2-5; 7 bases match TRBD2. J gave up 9 bases and V 5 bases, and 6 bases lay outside the gene matches. CDR1 LNHNV and CDR2 YYDKDF come from the germline V gene (reference sequence). The CDR3 runs to 12 residues.